This TCR beta chain was identified in a study of technical replicates of blood from a few donors. Clones were sequenced by immunoSEQ multiplex PCR, and TCRdb holds only the in-frame ones, with some missing. The sample lists tens of thousands of clones, about 94% occurring once. The CDR3 contains 16 residues. After removal of 2 bases from V and 0 bases from J, the junction contained 3 bases not matched to a gene. Germline V lookup: CDR1 LNHDA, CDR2 SQIVND (reference sequence). The chain recombines TRBV19 with TRBJ2-3; the match to TRBD2 covers 9 bases. The TCR originated in a human donor in good health. Sequences were obtained from T cells isolated from PBMCs. This chain's CDR3 is CASSITSGRSTDTQYF. CDR3 nucleotides: TGTGCCAGTAGTATAACTAGCGGGCGTAGCACAGATACGCAGTATTTT.